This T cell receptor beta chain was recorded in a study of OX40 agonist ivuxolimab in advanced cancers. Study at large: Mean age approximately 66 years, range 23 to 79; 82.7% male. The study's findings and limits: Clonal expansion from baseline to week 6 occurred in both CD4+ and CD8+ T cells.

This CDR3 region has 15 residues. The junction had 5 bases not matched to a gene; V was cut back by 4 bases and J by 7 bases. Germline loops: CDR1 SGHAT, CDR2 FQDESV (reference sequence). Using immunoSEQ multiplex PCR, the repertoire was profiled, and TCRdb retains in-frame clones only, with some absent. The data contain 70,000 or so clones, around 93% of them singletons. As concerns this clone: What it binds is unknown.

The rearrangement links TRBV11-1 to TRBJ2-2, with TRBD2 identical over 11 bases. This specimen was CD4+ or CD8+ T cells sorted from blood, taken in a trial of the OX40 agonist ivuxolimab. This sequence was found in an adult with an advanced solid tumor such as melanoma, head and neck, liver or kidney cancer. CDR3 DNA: TGTGCCAGCAGCTGGGGACTAGCGGAGCGCGGGGAGCTGTTTTTT. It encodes CASSWGLAERGELFF.